The 9 T cell receptor beta chains below were found in one sample sequenced in a study of CD8+ T cells in alopecia areata. Noted treatment: oral pan-JAK inhibitor, 5-10 mg twice daily. In each case, RNA was isolated and then reverse transcribed into cDNA as the sequencing template. Clones were sequenced by immunoSEQ multiplex PCR, and TCRdb holds only the in-frame ones, with some missing. The sample holds a few hundred thousand clones, around three fifths seen once. The sample was CD4+ T cells sorted from blood, taken around week 53, from a patient treated with tofacitinib. These TCRs come from a human donor with alopecia areata.

The chain has TRBV29-1 and TRBJ1-2; no clear D gene. Germline lookup yields CDR1 SQVTM and CDR2 ANQGSEA. V dropped 7 bases and J dropped 0 bases, with 12 bases sitting between them. CDR3 length equals 13 residues. The chain's CDR3 is CSAAEESNYGYTF. CDR3 DNA sequence: TGCAGCGCCGCCGAGGAATCTAACTATGGCTACACCTTC.

The genes are TRBV5-1 and TRBJ2-3; tentatively, D is TRBD1 or TRBD2 (6 bases each). There are 14 residues in the CDR3. Germline-derived CDR1 and CDR2 are SGHRS and YFSETQ. The germline V and J ends were trimmed by 2 bases and 5 bases, with 12 bases remaining between them. The CDR3 reads CASSFIGGQDTQYF. The CDR3 DNA sequence: TGCGCCAGCAGCTTCATCGGGGGCCAAGATACGCAGTATTTT.

V is TRBV5-6 and J is TRBJ1-1, with a weak D call TRBD1 (6 bases). Trimming shortened V by 4 bases and J by 4 bases, and 17 bases separated the two germline ends. CDR3 length: 15 residues. Germline V gene data show CDR1 as SGHDT and CDR2 as YYEEEE. The CDR3 sequence: CASSRGTARGTEAFF. DNA of the CDR3: TGTGCCAGCAGCAGGGGGACTGCGAGAGGCACTGAAGCTTTCTTT.

V gene TRBV30 combines with J gene TRBJ1-4, with D possibly TRBD1 on 5 matching bases. Germline V CDR1 and CDR2: GTSNPN, SVGIG (reference sequence). CDR3 size: 14 residues. V lost 2 bases, J lost 8 bases, and 15 bases lay in between. The CDR3 coding sequence is TGTGCCTGGAGTTTAGGGGAGGCGTACGAAAAACTGTTTTTT. Its translation: CAWSLGEAYEKLFF.

This sequence joins TRBV2 and TRBJ2-7, with D uncertain. This CDR3 is built from 14 residues. CDR1 and CDR2 from the germline V gene are SNHLY and FYNNEI. Trimming took 7 bases from V and 2 from J, leaving 15 bases between them. The DNA of the CDR3 is TGTGCCAGCAATGAGAAGGCAGTCCCCTACGAGCAGTACTTC. The encoded protein is CASNEKAVPYEQYF.

The chain employs TRBV5-1 and TRBJ2-5; D is possibly TRBD1 (6 bases). V was cut by 0 bases and J by 3 bases, with 12 bases left in between. CDR1 is SGHRS and CDR2 is YFSETQ in the germline V gene. The CDR3 is made up of 15 amino acids. This CDR3 is CASSLVQGPEETQYF. Here the CDR3 DNA reads TGCGCCAGCAGCTTGGTGCAGGGGCCAGAAGAGACCCAGTACTTC.

The V call is TRBV4-3, the J call TRBJ1-5; no reliable D call. The CDR3 runs to 14 residues. Germline-derived CDR1 and CDR2 are LGHNA and YSLEER. Trimming stripped 0 bases from V and 2 bases from J, with 5 bases between. The CDR3 protein is CASSQDLGNQPQHF. For the CDR3, the DNA is TGCGCCAGCAGCCAAGATTTGGGCAATCAGCCCCAGCATTTT.

This rearrangement joins TRBV7-6 to TRBJ2-5; D is tentatively TRBD1 or TRBD2 (5 bases each). V gave up 5 bases and J gave up 2 bases, with 9 bases separating them. Germline CDR1 and CDR2: SGHVS and FNYEAQ. The CDR3 sequence is 13 residues long. The CDR3 coding sequence is TGTGCCAGCAGCCCGGGACGTCAAGAGACCCAGTACTTC. Translated, it gives CASSPGRQETQYF.

This clone was detected a few times. The chain uses TRBV9 and TRBJ2-3; the match to TRBD2 covers 8 bases. Per germline, CDR1 SGDLS and CDR2 YYNGEE. This CDR3 is built from 14 residues. The J segment lost 7 bases and the V segment lost 0 bases, leaving 4 bases of the junction unmatched. CDR3: CASSVETSGNTQYF. The CDR3 region has the DNA TGTGCCAGCAGCGTAGAAACTAGCGGTAATACGCAGTATTTT.